A selection of T cell receptor beta chains follows, all from one sample in a study of spatial heterogeneity in lung cancer. A single record per CDR3 protein comes from TCRdb applying MiXCR to the 5' RACE reads. The data show roughly 10,000 distinct CDR3 sequences, approximately 6.3% seen once. The input for sequencing was PBMCs, taken at surgery. The receptors come from a male donor with early-stage non-small cell lung cancer. The CDR3 runs from the conserved cysteine through the conserved F or W. The order of the fields is CDR3 protein, V gene, CDR3 length, J gene.

cdr3_aa: CASSTSSTDTQYF; v_call: TRBV18; cdr3_length: 13; j_call: TRBJ2-3
cdr3_aa: CASSPRTNTGELFF; v_call: TRBV6-6; cdr3_length: 14; j_call: TRBJ2-2
cdr3_aa: CAIAGTRVAKNIQYF; v_call: TRBV7-9; cdr3_length: 15; j_call: TRBJ2-4
cdr3_aa: CSVASGRSSYNEQFF; v_call: TRBV29-1; cdr3_length: 15; j_call: TRBJ2-1
cdr3_aa: CASSPRGGKNEKLFF; v_call: TRBV5-1; cdr3_length: 15; j_call: TRBJ1-4
cdr3_aa: CASSSGRGQETQYF; v_call: TRBV7-2; cdr3_length: 14; j_call: TRBJ2-5
cdr3_aa: CASSGARAGEQYF; v_call: TRBV6-6; cdr3_length: 13; j_call: TRBJ2-7
cdr3_aa: CASSFFRGGNGELFF; v_call: TRBV28; cdr3_length: 15; j_call: TRBJ2-2
cdr3_aa: CASSWGQPKETQYF; v_call: TRBV5-1; cdr3_length: 14; j_call: TRBJ2-5
cdr3_aa: CASSRIGEGTDTQYF; v_call: TRBV4-2; cdr3_length: 15; j_call: TRBJ2-3
cdr3_aa: CASSPGQSGKNIQYF; v_call: TRBV3-1; cdr3_length: 15; j_call: TRBJ2-4
cdr3_aa: CASSLNQGKSEQFF; v_call: TRBV3-1; cdr3_length: 14; j_call: TRBJ2-1
cdr3_aa: CASSPKGDPYEQYF; v_call: TRBV4-1; cdr3_length: 14; j_call: TRBJ2-7
cdr3_aa: CATRGSSNQPQHF; v_call: TRBV28; cdr3_length: 13; j_call: TRBJ1-5
cdr3_aa: CASSEVPGLALNYEQYF; v_call: TRBV2; cdr3_length: 17; j_call: TRBJ2-7
cdr3_aa: CASSLWGLSGSSYEQYF; v_call: TRBV27; cdr3_length: 17; j_call: TRBJ2-7
cdr3_aa: CSAQRLTTYEQYF; v_call: TRBV20-1; cdr3_length: 13; j_call: TRBJ2-7
cdr3_aa: CASSQEDGTGHSPLHF; v_call: TRBV4-2; cdr3_length: 16; j_call: TRBJ1-6
cdr3_aa: CASSRSQETQYF; v_call: TRBV7-8; cdr3_length: 12; j_call: TRBJ2-5
cdr3_aa: CASSYWDRDTEAFF; v_call: TRBV2; cdr3_length: 14; j_call: TRBJ1-1
cdr3_aa: CASRVWIAGDNEQFF; v_call: TRBV19; cdr3_length: 15; j_call: TRBJ2-1
cdr3_aa: CASSVTGDKEQYF; v_call: TRBV2; cdr3_length: 13; j_call: TRBJ2-7
cdr3_aa: CASSWGPASGGYNEQFF; v_call: TRBV5-1; cdr3_length: 17; j_call: TRBJ2-1
cdr3_aa: CASSVGREQFF; v_call: TRBV9; cdr3_length: 11; j_call: TRBJ2-1
cdr3_aa: CSARDLRLAGGQAEQYF; v_call: TRBV20-1; cdr3_length: 17; j_call: TRBJ2-7
cdr3_aa: CAGGDGFTGELFF; v_call: TRBV6-1; cdr3_length: 13; j_call: TRBJ2-2
cdr3_aa: CASTPDRLNTGELFF; v_call: TRBV19; cdr3_length: 15; j_call: TRBJ2-2
cdr3_aa: CASSQGVDTGELFF; v_call: TRBV3-1; cdr3_length: 14; j_call: TRBJ2-2
cdr3_aa: CASSAQGDQPQHF; v_call: TRBV11-1; cdr3_length: 13; j_call: TRBJ1-5
cdr3_aa: CASSSHRVNTEAFF; v_call: TRBV6-6; cdr3_length: 14; j_call: TRBJ1-1
cdr3_aa: CASSVSGPSYNEQFF; v_call: TRBV9; cdr3_length: 15; j_call: TRBJ2-1
cdr3_aa: CASSLGADEQYF; v_call: TRBV7-9; cdr3_length: 12; j_call: TRBJ2-7
cdr3_aa: CASSLMGSSYNEQFF; v_call: TRBV7-2; cdr3_length: 15; j_call: TRBJ2-1
cdr3_aa: CASSQDRTFLRVDTQYF; v_call: TRBV4-3; cdr3_length: 17; j_call: TRBJ2-3
cdr3_aa: CASSPGPYSTDTQYF; v_call: TRBV11-2; cdr3_length: 15; j_call: TRBJ2-3
cdr3_aa: CSAKTSGGTDTQYF; v_call: TRBV20-1; cdr3_length: 14; j_call: TRBJ2-3
cdr3_aa: CSVDTTSGSYNEQFF; v_call: TRBV29-1; cdr3_length: 15; j_call: TRBJ2-1
cdr3_aa: CASSLEGDRSGEKLFF; v_call: TRBV5-6; cdr3_length: 16; j_call: TRBJ1-4
cdr3_aa: CASSPLVGHGGTQETQYF; v_call: TRBV7-9; cdr3_length: 18; j_call: TRBJ2-5
cdr3_aa: CASSPSGGVPGELFF; v_call: TRBV7-7; cdr3_length: 15; j_call: TRBJ2-2
cdr3_aa: CASSLTLSGELFF; v_call: TRBV7-3; cdr3_length: 13; j_call: TRBJ2-2
cdr3_aa: CSAWDTRGYTF; v_call: TRBV20-1; cdr3_length: 11; j_call: TRBJ1-2
cdr3_aa: CASNPSVSSTDTQYF; v_call: TRBV9; cdr3_length: 15; j_call: TRBJ2-3
cdr3_aa: CSARVQGGEAFF; v_call: TRBV20-1; cdr3_length: 12; j_call: TRBJ1-1
cdr3_aa: CASSQGTGGGRNQPQHF; v_call: TRBV3-1; cdr3_length: 17; j_call: TRBJ1-5
cdr3_aa: CASSLEPAGAPEQYF; v_call: TRBV5-1; cdr3_length: 15; j_call: TRBJ2-7
cdr3_aa: CASSSGTGSPGEQFF; v_call: TRBV7-9; cdr3_length: 15; j_call: TRBJ2-1
cdr3_aa: CASSFGRGDYNEQFF; v_call: TRBV11-3; cdr3_length: 15; j_call: TRBJ2-1
cdr3_aa: CALGPGGGATNEKLFF; v_call: TRBV7-9; cdr3_length: 16; j_call: TRBJ1-4
cdr3_aa: CASSATGAANEQYF; v_call: TRBV5-1; cdr3_length: 14; j_call: TRBJ2-7
cdr3_aa: CASSPGGIKNIQYF; v_call: TRBV12-3/TRBV12-4; cdr3_length: 14; j_call: TRBJ2-4
cdr3_aa: CASSRNTGELFF; v_call: TRBV6-2/TRBV6-3; cdr3_length: 12; j_call: TRBJ2-2
cdr3_aa: CASSKPGGRYNEQFF; v_call: TRBV7-2; cdr3_length: 15; j_call: TRBJ2-1